This entry describes one T cell receptor (beta chain). The data were taken from a study of monozygotic twins with inflammatory bowel disease. The CDR3 is 15 residues long. Germline CDR1 reads SGHTA; CDR2 reads FQGNSA. Input per TCR library consisted of 3500 ng of total RNA. TCRdb derives one entry per CDR3 protein from the 5' RACE reads, leaving out DNA. The listing contains 95,000 to 110,000 distinct CDR3 sequences. Sequencing used blood. The receptor was isolated from a human donor with ulcerative colitis or Crohn's disease, or a healthy co-twin of an affected twin (not recorded which). V gene TRBV7-2 combines with J gene TRBJ2-4; TCRdb returns TRBD1, unconfirmable since there is no DNA. CDR3 amino acids: CASTPLVETKNIQYF. The full variable domain, its missing parts supplied by reference TRBV7-2 and TRBJ2-4, is GAGVSQSPSNKVTEKGKDVELRCDPISGHTALYWYRQSLGQGLEFLIYFQGNSAPDKSGLPSDRFSAERTGGSVSTLTIQRTQQEDSAVYLCASTPLVETKNIQYFGAGTRLSVL.